Below are 18 T cell receptor beta chains sequenced from a single sample in a study of blood T cells in healthy people across ages. Next came a second PCR, run for roughly 6 to 11 cycles, which used a sample-barcoded 5' primer along with a J-beta primer mix. TCRdb reprocessed the 5' RACE reads via MiXCR and lists one record per CDR3 protein. The table shows 800,000 to 950,000 distinct CDR3 sequences, with approximately 49% occurring only once. Input material: blood. The receptors were gathered from a man aged 25 to 40 in good health.

The V gene is TRBV7-9, the J gene TRBJ1-6; D gene uncertain. CDR3 length equals 17 residues. CDR1 is SEHNR and CDR2 is FQNEAQ in the germline V gene (reference sequence). V was clipped by 5 bases and J by 8 bases, with 22 bases between them. The DNA of the CDR3 is TGTGCCAGCAGCCCGAGTCTTGGTTGGGGTGAAGATTCACCCCTCCACTTT. Translated, it gives CASSPSLGWGEDSPLHF.

This chain joins TRBV6-5 and TRBJ2-7; D not resolved. The germline V gene encodes CDR1 MNHEY and CDR2 SVGAGI. Trimming took off 0 bases at V and 2 bases at J, with 5 bases between the two ends. The CDR3 length is 13 residues. The CDR3 loop reads CASSYSMAYEQYF. CDR3 DNA: TGTGCCAGCAGTTACTCAATGGCCTACGAGCAGTACTTC.

The CDR3 here is CASSERLAPRQEQFF. CDR3 bases: TGTGCCAGCAGCGAAAGACTAGCCCCCCGTCAGGAGCAGTTCTTC. The chain recombines TRBV7-4 with TRBJ2-1; 7 nucleotides match TRBD2. The CDR3 is 15 residues long. With V trimmed by 5 bases and J by 10 bases, 14 bases remained unmatched. Germline V gives CDR1 SGHVT, CDR2 SQSDAQ. The entire variable domain, with the rest obtained from reference TRBV7-4 and TRBJ2-1, is as follows: GAGVSQSPRYKVAKRGRDVALRCDSISGHVTLYWYRQTLGQGSEVLTYSQSDAQRDKSGRPSGRFSAERPERSVSTLKIQRTEQGDSAVYLCASSERLAPRQEQFFGPGTRLTVL.

This chain links TRBV2 with TRBJ2-3, with TRBD2 matching 14 bases. Trimming cost V 6 bases and J 3 bases; bases outside gene matches: 5. Germline loops: CDR1 SNHLY, CDR2 FYNNEI. This CDR3 spans 16 amino acids. The CDR3 sequence is CASSRLAGGITDTQYF. The CDR3 DNA reads as TGTGCCAGCAGCAGACTAGCGGGGGGGATAACAGATACGCAGTATTTT. The full variable domain, its missing parts supplied by reference TRBV2 and TRBJ2-3, is EPEVTQTPSHQVTQMGQEVILRCVPISNHLYFYWYRQILGQKVEFLVSFYNNEISEKSEIFDDQFSVERPDGSNFTLKIRSTKLEDSAMYFCASSRLAGGITDTQYFGPGTRLTVL.

The chain links TRBV5-1 to TRBJ2-6, with D unresolved. This CDR3 has 14 residues. Germline V CDR1 and CDR2: SGHRS, YFSETQ. Trimming pared 0 bases from V and 10 bases from J, leaving 11 bases between. CDR3 region: CASSLDSALNVLTF. The CDR3 DNA follows: TGCGCCAGCAGCTTGGACAGCGCGCTGAACGTCCTGACTTTC.

The rearrangement joins TRBV25-1 to TRBJ2-5; 11 bases match TRBD2. Germline trimming cut 4 bases from V and 5 bases from J; bases unmatched to any gene: 6. Looked up from germline, CDR1 is MGHDK and CDR2 is SYGVNS. The CDR3 runs to 15 residues. The CDR3 DNA follows: TGTGCCAGCAGTGCCTCAGGACTAGCGGGTGAGACCCAGTACTTC. Translated, it gives CASSASGLAGETQYF. Full variable domain (rest looked up from reference TRBV25-1 and TRBJ2-5): EADIYQTPRYLVIGTGKKITLECSQTMGHDKMYWYQQDPGMELHLIHYSYGVNSTEKGDLSSESTVSRIRTEHFPLTLESARPSHTSQYLCASSASGLAGETQYFGPGTRLLVL.

In this sample, this clonotype turned up a few times. This chain joins TRBV6-2 or TRBV6-3 and TRBJ1-5; the match to TRBD1 covers 8 bases. Germline V lookup: CDR1 MNHEY, CDR2 SVGEGT. Losses at the gene ends were 0 bases for V and 6 bases for J; bases not matched to a gene: 4. The CDR3 spans 15 residues. The CDR3 loop reads CASSYSTGEAQPQHF. The CDR3 DNA sequence: TGTGCCAGCAGTTACTCGACAGGGGAGGCTCAGCCCCAGCATTTT.

This clonotype was detected many times. The genes are TRBV28 and TRBJ2-1; D might be TRBD2 (6 bases). Deletions cut 8 bases from V and 0 bases from J, with 17 bases between. The germline CDR1 and CDR2 sequences are MDHEN and SYDVKM. The CDR3 runs to 16 residues. CDR3 protein: CASSRPGLSSYNEQFF. DNA of the CDR3: TGTGCCAGCTCTCGCCCGGGACTTAGCTCCTACAATGAGCAGTTCTTC. The full variable domain, its missing parts supplied by reference TRBV28 and TRBJ2-1, is DVKVTQSSRYLVKRTGEKVFLECVQDMDHENMFWYRQDPGLGLRLIYFSYDVKMKEKGDIPEGYSVSREKKERFSLILESASTNQTSMYLCASSRPGLSSYNEQFFGPGTRLTVL.

V usage is TRBV10-3 and J usage is TRBJ2-1; TRBD2 matches at 14 bases. The closer fit of TRBJ2-7 to the DNA end suggests the J call may be wrong. This CDR3 comprises 15 residues. The germline V gene encodes CDR1 ENHRY and CDR2 SYGVKD. CDR3 region: CAISPTSGRGNEQYF. As DNA, the CDR3 is TGTGCCATCAGTCCGACTAGCGGGAGGGGGAATGAGCAGTACTTC.

The chain combines TRBV3-1 with TRBJ2-7, with 13 bases lining up with TRBD2. The CDR3 is made up of 15 amino acids. V dropped 6 bases and J dropped 5; count of bases not matched to a gene: 7. CDR1 and CDR2 from the germline V gene are LGHDT and YNNKEL (reference sequence). In DNA, the CDR3 is TGTGCCAGCAGGCGGACTAGCGGGAGTCGGGACGAGCAGTACTTC. Protein product: CASRRTSGSRDEQYF.

The chain links TRBV29-1 to TRBJ2-5; D not certain. Germline V gene sequence: CDR1 SQVTM, CDR2 ANQGSEA. The V gene lost 5 bases and the J gene lost 4 bases, with 8 bases spanning the gap. The CDR3 is 11 amino acids. The CDR3 spells CSVPSGETQYF. The DNA of the CDR3 is TGCAGCGTTCCTTCGGGAGAGACCCAGTACTTC.

The rearrangement joins TRBV7-2 to TRBJ2-1, with TRBD2 matching 15 bases. V lost 4 bases to trimming and J lost 4 bases; unmatched junction nucleotides: 5. The CDR3 spans 17 residues. CDR1 and CDR2 (germline): SGHTA, FQGNSA. The CDR3 nucleotides are TGTGCCAGCAGCTCGGGACTAGCGGGGGGCCGATACAATGAGCAGTTCTTC. This codes for CASSSGLAGGRYNEQFF.

This clonotype occurred a few times. This rearrangement joins TRBV12-5 to TRBJ1-4, with D tentatively TRBD1 (5 bases). The CDR3 loop spans 16 amino acids. Trimming removed 2 bases at V and 5 bases at J, with 15 bases between. The germline CDR1 and CDR2 sequences are LGHNT and FRNRAP. This CDR3 reads CASGLIMGVTNEKLFF. The DNA of the CDR3 is TGTGCTAGTGGTTTGATCATGGGGGTTACGAATGAAAAACTGTTTTTT.

The table lists this clonotype with a few counts. The chain joins TRBV7-9 to TRBJ2-5; 11 bases match TRBD2. CDR1 is SEHNR, CDR2 FQNEAQ, per germline (reference sequence). J lost 3 bases, V lost 5 bases, and 11 bases had no gene match. The CDR3 covers 17 residues. The CDR3 here is CASSPRTSGLLKETQYF. The CDR3 DNA sequence: TGTGCCAGCAGCCCTCGGACTAGCGGGTTATTAAAAGAGACCCAGTACTTC. Full variable domain (remainder filled in from reference TRBV7-9 and TRBJ2-5): DTGVSQNPRHKITKRGQNVTFRCDPISEHNRLYWYRQTLGQGPEFLTYFQNEAQLEKSRLLSDRFSAERPKGSFSTLEIQRTEQGDSAMYLCASSPRTSGLLKETQYFGPGTRLLVL.

This clonotype was recorded at least ten times. The genes are TRBV3-1 and TRBJ2-1; 7 positions agree with TRBD1. Trimming took 3 bases from V and 7 from J; bases not matched to a gene: 0. The CDR3 runs 12 residues. The germline V gene encodes CDR1 LGHDT and CDR2 YNNKEL (reference sequence). The CDR3 bases are TGTGCCAGCAGCCAGACAGGGAATGAGCAGTTCTTC. Translation gives CASSQTGNEQFF.

The table lists this clonotype with a few counts. The chain is built from TRBV5-1 and TRBJ1-1; no reliable D call. CDR1 and CDR2 (germline): SGHRS, YFSETQ. V shed 0 bases and J shed 1 base, with 10 bases lying between them. The CDR3 sequence is 15 residues long. CDR3 amino acids: CASSLVYRGNTEAFF. CDR3 nucleotide sequence: TGCGCCAGCAGCTTGGTATACAGAGGGAACACTGAAGCTTTCTTT.

This clonotype has only one observation. The V call is TRBV7-2, the J call TRBJ2-5; 8 bases agree with TRBD1. The DNA matches TRBJ2-7 better at its end, which makes the J call doubtful. This CDR3 is built from 17 residues. Germline CDR1 and CDR2: SGHTA and FQGNSA. The CDR3 DNA reads TGTGCCAGCAGCTCCCCGGGTCAGGGGGCGCTTAGCGACGAGCAGTACTTC. Translating it yields CASSSPGQGALSDEQYF.

The chain carries TRBV9 and TRBJ2-1, with 15 bases fitting TRBD2. The CDR3 loop spans 16 amino acids. V was pared by 4 bases and J by 6 bases, with 5 bases of the junction left unmatched. Germline V gene sequence: CDR1 SGDLS, CDR2 YYNGEE. CDR3 in DNA: TGTGCCAGCAGCCCCCGGACTAGCGGGGGGGGCAATGAGCAGTTCTTC. As protein: CASSPRTSGGGNEQFF.